This is a list of T cell receptor beta chains from one sample in a study of memory CD4+ T cells and cytomegalovirus serostatus. The protocol was immunoSEQ multiplex PCR, while the TCRdb copy is restricted to in-frame clones and leaves out a portion. The profile shows 70,000 to 90,000 clones, about 73% of them singletons. Input material: memory CD4+ T cells from blood. Receptors originate from an adult in good health and CMV-seropositive. The CDR3 runs from the conserved cysteine through the conserved F or W. The D gene is left open where the match is weak. Expanded clones are given a class, and other clones once, few, many or no size at all.

size	V	D	J	DNA	CDR3
few	TRBV21-1	.	TRBJ1-1	TGTGCCAGCAGCAGATTAGGACAGCTGAACACTGAAGCTTTCTTT	CASSRLGQLNTEAFF
.	TRBV6-1	TRBD1	TRBJ1-2	TGTGCCAGCAGTGAAAGGGGAAGGACAGGGTACTATGGCTACACCTTC	CASSERGRTGYYGYTF
.	TRBV7-8	.	TRBJ1-5	TGTGCCAGCAGCTTAGCGTCGGCAGGGAGTAGCAATCAGCCCCAGCATTTT	CASSLASAGSSNQPQHF
.	TRBV19	.	TRBJ2-5	TGTGCCAGCGGAGCGGGCGGAGAGACCCAGTACTTC	CASGAGGETQYF
.	TRBV7-2	.	TRBJ1-6	TGTGCCAGCAGCCCCGGGAGGGGGGTTACCGGTAATTCACCCCTCCACTTT	CASSPGRGVTGNSPLHF
once	TRBV11-3	.	TRBJ2-5	TGTGCCAGCAGCTACCGACAGGCCGAAGAGACCCAGTACTTC	CASSYRQAEETQYF
.	TRBV29-1	.	TRBJ1-1	TGCAGCGTTGCGGAAGGCATGAACACTGAAGCTTTCTTT	CSVAEGMNTEAFF
.	TRBV11-3	.	TRBJ2-1	TGTGCCAGCAGCTTAAATGTTAATGAGCAGTTCTTC	CASSLNVNEQFF
.	TRBV19	.	TRBJ1-2	TGTGCCAGTAGTATTACGGTGAAGACTAACTATGGCTACACCTTC	CASSITVKTNYGYTF
.	TRBV30	.	TRBJ2-1	TGTGCCTGGAGTGCGATAGGGGCCGGGGACGAGCAGTTCTTC	CAWSAIGAGDEQFF
.	TRBV30	.	TRBJ2-3	TGTGCCTGGAGTGTACAAAATACGCAGTATTTT	CAWSVQNTQYF
.	TRBV19	.	TRBJ2-2	TGTGCCAGTAGCGCGGCCTGGAAGGGTACCGGGGAGCTGTTTTTT	CASSAAWKGTGELFF
few	TRBV19	TRBD1	TRBJ1-2	TGTGCCAGTAGTAGGGACAGGGGGTCTGGCTACACCTTC	CASSRDRGSGYTF
.	TRBV30	TRBD2	TRBJ2-3	TGTGCCTGGAGTGCGGGACTAGCGGGAGGACCCGGGGGGCACGGAGATACGCAGTATTTT	CAWSAGLAGGPGGHGDTQYF
.	TRBV6-9	.	TRBJ2-3	TGTGCGCCTCGGGAGCCCACAGATACGCAGTATTTT	CAPREPTDTQYF
.	TRBV6-5	.	TRBJ1-2	TGTGCCAGCATTAACGTCGGGGGGAACTATGGCTACACCTTC	CASINVGGNYGYTF
medium-sized	TRBV30	.	TRBJ1-2	TGTGCCCAGGGATTGTATGGCTACACCTTC	CAQGLYGYTF
.	TRBV7-2	TRBD1	TRBJ2-1	TGTGCCAGCAGCAGAGCCGGGACAGGGCGGGGCAATGAGCAGTTCTTC	CASSRAGTGRGNEQFF
.	TRBV11-2	.	TRBJ1-2	TGTGCCAGCAGCTTAGATCGTGGGGACTATGGCTACACCTTC	CASSLDRGDYGYTF
.	TRBV20-1	.	TRBJ2-5	TGCAGCCCCGAGTACCAAGAGACCCAGTACTTC	CSPEYQETQYF
.	TRBV29-1	TRBD1	TRBJ2-3	TGCAGCGTGGGGACAGGGCCCACAGATACGCAGTATTTT	CSVGTGPTDTQYF
.	TRBV10-3	TRBD1	TRBJ1-3	TGTGCCATCAGCGACGACAGGGCAGGCACCATATATTTT	CAISDDRAGTIYF
.	TRBV7-2	.	TRBJ2-5	TGTGCCAGCAGCTTAGTATCCCGGGAGACCCAGTACTTC	CASSLVSRETQYF
.	TRBV30	TRBD2	TRBJ2-1	TGTGCCTGGAGCCCTGGCTGGGGTAGCGGGAGGGCGCGGGACAATGAGCAGTTCTTC	CAWSPGWGSGRARDNEQFF
.	TRBV5-4	.	TRBJ1-1	TGTGCCAGCAGCTTGGCCGGTGGGGGGCCCACTGAAGCTTTCTTT	CASSLAGGGPTEAFF
.	TRBV30	.	TRBJ1-2	TGTGCCTGGAGTGACACCGACGGAGCCTATGGCTACACCTTC	CAWSDTDGAYGYTF
.	TRBV7-2	.	TRBJ1-4	TGTGCCAGCAGCCCCGGACAGCGTGGAAAACTGTTTTTT	CASSPGQRGKLFF
.	TRBV5-4	TRBD1	TRBJ1-2	TGTGCCAGCAGCCCCACAGGGGCGGGCTATGGCTACACCTTC	CASSPTGAGYGYTF
.	TRBV7-8	.	TRBJ1-1	TGTGCCAGCAGCGCATTACAGAACACTGAAGCTTTCTTT	CASSALQNTEAFF
.	TRBV18	.	TRBJ2-1	TGTGCCAGCTCACCGGCCTCGGGCTCCTACAATGAGCAGTTCTTC	CASSPASGSYNEQFF
.	TRBV25-1	.	TRBJ1-2	TGTGCCAGCAGTGAGACAGAATCTTATGGCTACACCTTC	CASSETESYGYTF
.	TRBV10-2	.	TRBJ1-4	TGCGCCAGCAGTGAGGGGCCTTATGAAAAACTGTTTTTT	CASSEGPYEKLFF
.	TRBV30	.	TRBJ1-4	TGTGCCTGCAGGGAGGACAGCGGTAATGAAAAACTGTTTTTT	CACREDSGNEKLFF
.	TRBV29-1	.	TRBJ1-2	TGCAGCGTTACAGGGACGAACTATGGCTACACCTTC	CSVTGTNYGYTF
.	TRBV19	TRBD1	TRBJ1-2	TGTGCCAGTAGCCTGACAGGGGTTAACTATGGCTACACCTTC	CASSLTGVNYGYTF
.	TRBV5-4	TRBD2	TRBJ2-3	TGTGCCAGCAGCACCCCGGGTAGCGGGGGCACAGATACGCAGTATTTT	CASSTPGSGGTDTQYF
.	TRBV6-1	.	TRBJ1-4	TGTGCCAGCAGTGACCACCTGGAAAAACTGTTTTTT	CASSDHLEKLFF
few	TRBV19	.	TRBJ2-1	TGTGCCAGTAGAAGGGACGCCAATGAGCAGTTCTTC	CASRRDANEQFF
.	TRBV6-1	.	TRBJ1-5	TGTGCCAGCAGTCAAAAGCCGGGTCAGCCCCAGCATTTT	CASSQKPGQPQHF
.	TRBV19	TRBD1	TRBJ1-4	TGTGCCAGTAGTCAGACAGGGCCTCTCATTTTT	CASSQTGPLIF
.	TRBV19	TRBD2	TRBJ2-7	TGTGCCAGTAGTACTTCCGGGACTAGCGGCGAGCAGTACTTC	CASSTSGTSGEQYF
.	TRBV4-2	.	TRBJ1-1	TGTGCCAGCAGCCAAGTTACCGGAGGGGAGAACACTGAAGCTTTCTTT	CASSQVTGGENTEAFF
.	TRBV29-1	.	TRBJ1-1	TGCAGCGTTAGGGGGAGGAGGGGCACTGAAGCTTTCTTT	CSVRGRRGTEAFF
.	TRBV19	.	TRBJ1-1	TGTGCCAGTAGCCAGGGTTTGGGGGTCGCTGAAGCTTTCTTT	CASSQGLGVAEAFF
once	TRBV19	.	TRBJ1-6	TGTGCCAGTAGCGCAGGGGTCGGTTCACCCCTCCACTTT	CASSAGVGSPLHF
.	TRBV20-1	TRBD1	TRBJ1-2	TGCAGTGCTAGGCGGACAGGGGATACCTTC	CSARRTGDTF
.	TRBV18	TRBD2	TRBJ2-1	TGTGCCAGCTCACCTCTAGCGGGGGGGACCAGCTCCTACAATGAGCAGTTCTTC	CASSPLAGGTSSYNEQFF
.	TRBV19	TRBD1	TRBJ2-4	TGTGCCAGTAGTGTAGGGACAGCGGCAAACATTCAGTACTTC	CASSVGTAANIQYF
.	TRBV15	.	TRBJ2-3	TGTGCCACCAGCAGTCGGAGAGGGAACACTGGCGCAGATACGCAGTATTTT	CATSSRRGNTGADTQYF
.	TRBV27	.	TRBJ2-4	TGTGCCAGCAGTTCGCTAGCCAAAAACATTCAGTACTTC	CASSSLAKNIQYF
.	TRBV5-6	.	TRBJ1-1	TGTGCCAGCAGCTTGGGTCGGTGGAACACTGAAGCTTTCTTT	CASSLGRWNTEAFF